What follows are 24 T cell receptor beta chains derived from one specimen sequenced in a study of radiotherapy plus CTLA-4 blockade in lung cancer. Measured with immunoSEQ multiplex PCR; TCRdb has only the in-frame clones, and not every one. The sample has roughly 130,000 clones, approximately 90% seen once. The sample was peripheral blood, taken from a patient treated with radiotherapy plus ipilimumab. These receptor sequences come from a human donor with non-small cell lung cancer that progressed on radiotherapy plus ipilimumab.

This clone was counted a few times. The rearrangement joins TRBV5-6 to TRBJ1-1; D is possibly TRBD1 (5 bases). The V end was cut by 0 bases, the J end by 5 bases, with 11 bases between. CDR1 SGHDT and CDR2 YYEEEE come from the germline V gene. This CDR3 contains 14 residues. CDR3 in amino acids: CASSLAGFRTEAFF. The CDR3 coding sequence is TGTGCCAGCAGCTTGGCAGGGTTTAGGACTGAAGCTTTCTTT. The whole variable domain, remainder taken from reference TRBV5-6 and TRBJ1-1, is DAGVTQSPTHLIKTRGQQVTLRCSPKSGHDTVSWYQQALGQGPQFIFQYYEEEERQRGNFPDRFSGHQFPNYSSELNVNALLLGDSALYLCASSLAGFRTEAFFGQGTRLTVV.

The V gene is TRBV4-2, the J gene TRBJ2-3, with D possibly being TRBD2 (5 bases). The V end was cut by 1 base, the J end by 5 bases, with 7 bases between. This CDR3 has 13 amino acids. Per germline, CDR1 LGHNA and CDR2 YNFKEQ. The CDR3 reads CASSQAEGDTQYF. CDR3 in DNA: TGTGCCAGCAGCCAAGCCGAGGGAGATACGCAGTATTTT.

The V and J genes are TRBV5-1 and TRBJ1-1; perhaps TRBD1 as D (6 bases). CDR3 length: 12 residues. CDR1 and CDR2 from the germline V gene are SGHRS and YFSETQ. V lost 4 bases to trimming and J lost 8 bases, with 12 bases between them. The CDR3 bases are TGCGCCAGCAGCGCAATCGGGGGCGAAGCTTTCTTT. Residues: CASSAIGGEAFF.

The V gene is TRBV11-2, the J gene TRBJ2-5; TRBD2 aligns across 8 bases. The CDR3 has 15 residues. The germline gives CDR1 SGHAT, CDR2 FQNNGV. V shed 4 bases, J shed 5 bases, and the junction held 9 bases outside the gene matches. For the CDR3, the DNA is TGTGCCAGCAGCTGGGGTCGGGGGGGAGCGGAGACCCAGTACTTC. Translation gives CASSWGRGGAETQYF. Using reference TRBV11-2 and TRBJ2-5 for the parts outside the CDR3, the full variable domain is EAGVAQSPRYKIIEKRQSVAFWCNPISGHATLYWYQQILGQGPKLLIQFQNNGVVDDSQLPKDRFSAERLKGVDSTLKIQPAKLEDSAVYLCASSWGRGGAETQYFGPGTRLLVL.

The V call is TRBV9, the J call TRBJ1-1; D might be TRBD1 (5 bases). There are 15 residues in the CDR3. The germline CDR1 and CDR2 sequences are SGDLS and YYNGEE. Trimming removed 0 bases at V and 6 bases at J, with 15 bases between. This CDR3 is CASSVVPGGKAEAFF. In DNA form, the CDR3 reads TGTGCCAGCAGCGTAGTCCCCGGGGGGAAAGCTGAAGCTTTCTTT.

The chain employs TRBV5-1 and TRBJ2-1; D is possibly TRBD1 (6 bases). This CDR3 region has 16 residues. Trimming pared 3 bases from V and 6 bases from J, leaving 19 bases between. Germline lookup yields CDR1 SGHRS and CDR2 YFSETQ. CDR3 DNA sequence: TGCGCCAGCAGCTCACAGGGCCTTGGCGGATTCAATGAGCAGTTCTTC. Translating gives CASSSQGLGGFNEQFF.

V usage is TRBV4-2 and J usage is TRBJ2-7; TRBD2 agrees at 14 bases. The CDR3 consists of 16 residues. Losses at the gene ends were 5 bases for V and 4 bases for J; bases not matched to a gene: 7. Germline V gene data show CDR1 as LGHNA and CDR2 as YNFKEQ. CDR3 amino acids: CASSNTGTSGSYEQYF. The CDR3 bases are TGTGCCAGCAGCAATACCGGGACTAGCGGGAGTTACGAGCAGTACTTC.

The chain joins TRBV6-5 to TRBJ2-2; either TRBD1 or TRBD2 may fit D (5 bases each). Germline CDR1 and CDR2: MNHEY and SVGAGI. CDR3 size: 16 residues. The germline V and J ends were trimmed by 2 bases and 3 bases, with 13 bases remaining between them. CDR3 protein: CASSYQGEIDTGELFF. The CDR3 DNA is TGTGCCAGCAGTTACCAGGGAGAGATTGACACCGGGGAGCTGTTTTTT.

The J gene is TRBJ2-7, the V gene TRBV6-1; the D gene could be TRBD1 or TRBD2 (5 bases each). The CDR3 extends over 17 amino acids. Germline V gene data show CDR1 as MNHNS and CDR2 as SASEGT. V was trimmed by 3 bases and J by 1 base, leaving 19 bases between them. Here the CDR3 DNA reads TGTGCCAGCAGTGACCTTGGCCGGGGCCCCGGATCCTACGAGCAGTACTTC. Translated, it gives CASSDLGRGPGSYEQYF.

This clone was counted a single time. The rearrangement uses TRBV7-9 and TRBJ2-1; 10 bases agree with TRBD2. CDR3 length equals 15 residues. Germline assignment: CDR1 SEHNR and CDR2 FQNEAQ (reference sequence). Trimming cost V 4 bases and J 6 bases; bases outside gene matches: 6. CDR3: CASSSQSGRGNEQFF. CDR3 in DNA: TGTGCCAGCAGCTCCCAAAGCGGGAGGGGCAATGAGCAGTTCTTC.

The chain recombines TRBV11-2 with TRBJ2-7; D is uncertain. The V gene's germline CDR1 is SGHAT and CDR2 FQNNGV. Trimming shortened V by 4 bases and J by 9 bases, and 13 bases separated the two germline ends. The CDR3 spans 12 residues. The CDR3 protein is CASSSTHLGQYF. CDR3 bases: TGTGCCAGCAGCTCGACCCATCTGGGGCAGTACTTC. Combining the CDR3 with reference TRBV11-2 and TRBJ2-7 gives the whole variable domain EAGVAQSPRYKIIEKRQSVAFWCNPISGHATLYWYQQILGQGPKLLIQFQNNGVVDDSQLPKDRFSAERLKGVDSTLKIQPAKLEDSAVYLCASSSTHLGQYFGPGTRLTVT.

The CDR3 is CASSSWLAGETQYF. DNA of the CDR3: TGTGCCAGCAGCTCCTGGCTAGCGGGGGAGACCCAGTACTTC. The V call is TRBV6-1, the J call TRBJ2-5; 9 bases match TRBD2. The CDR3 contains 14 residues. V shed 6 bases and J 5 bases; nucleotides not matched to a gene: 7. The germline V gene has CDR1 MNHNS and CDR2 SASEGT.

This clone was seen once. This sequence joins TRBV5-8 and TRBJ2-7; 7 bases are a match to TRBD1. Germline V gene lookup returns CDR1 SGHTS and CDR2 YDEGEE. The CDR3 length is 15 residues. The V gene end was trimmed by 3 bases and the J gene end by 0 bases; junction bases not matched to a gene: 6. This chain's CDR3 is CASSSGTESSYEQYF. The CDR3 coding sequence is TGTGCCAGCAGCTCTGGGACAGAGAGCTCCTACGAGCAGTACTTC. Filled out from reference TRBV5-8 and TRBJ2-7, the complete variable domain reads EAGVTQSPTHLIKTRGQQATLRCSPISGHTSVYWYQQALGLGLQFLLWYDEGEERNRGNFPPRFSGRQFPNYSSELNVNALELEDSALYLCASSSGTESSYEQYFGPGTRLTVT.

The rearrangement links TRBV7-9 to TRBJ2-5; D uncertain. From germline, CDR1 is SEHNR and CDR2 FQNEAQ (reference sequence). V was trimmed by 1 base and J by 0 bases, leaving 6 bases between them. The CDR3 length is 14 residues. The DNA of the CDR3 is TGTGCCAGCAGCTTAGGTGGCAACCAAGAGACCCAGTACTTC. Translating it yields CASSLGGNQETQYF.

The chain has TRBV29-1 and TRBJ2-1; 11 bases are shared with TRBD2. The CDR3 is 11 residues long. J gave up 10 bases and V 6 bases, and 2 bases lay outside the gene matches. Germline lookup yields CDR1 SQVTM and CDR2 ANQGSEA. The CDR3 coding sequence is TGCAGCGTGGGACTAGCGGAGGAGCAGTTCTTC. This gives the protein CSVGLAEEQFF.

This sequence joins TRBV10-3 and TRBJ2-5; TRBD1 aligns across 8 bases. This CDR3 region has 13 residues. The germline V gene has CDR1 ENHRY and CDR2 SYGVKD. The junction had 3 bases not matched to a gene; V was cut back by 6 bases and J by 3 bases. The CDR3 loop reads CAIRRQGKETQYF. The DNA of the CDR3 is TGTGCCATCAGGAGACAGGGGAAAGAGACCCAGTACTTC.

The rearrangement uses TRBV5-1 and TRBJ2-1; 13 positions agree with TRBD2. Trimming cost V 4 bases and J 1 base; bases outside gene matches: 2. The CDR3 totals 16 residues. Germline loops: CDR1 SGHRS, CDR2 YFSETQ. The CDR3 sequence is CASSRLAGGSYNEQFF. The CDR3 DNA reads TGCGCCAGCAGCCGACTAGCGGGGGGTTCCTACAATGAGCAGTTCTTC.

The chain links TRBV5-1 to TRBJ2-1, with D maybe TRBD2 (5 bases). Germline loops: CDR1 SGHRS, CDR2 YFSETQ. CDR3 length equals 15 residues. V was shortened by 0 bases and J by 1 base, with 8 bases between the two germline ends. CDR3 sequence (DNA): TGCGCCAGCAGCTTGGGGACTCAGTCCTACAATGAGCAGTTCTTC. This encodes CASSLGTQSYNEQFF.

This clone was seen just once. In nucleotides, the CDR3 is TGCGCCAGCAGTGGGGGATCCGAGTACAAGACCCAGTACTTC. Residues: CASSGGSEYKTQYF. This sequence joins TRBV5-1 and TRBJ2-5; D is tentatively TRBD1 or TRBD2 (5 bases each). Germline V gives CDR1 SGHRS, CDR2 YFSETQ. V was trimmed by 5 bases and J by 6 bases, leaving 17 bases between them. The CDR3 is 14 residues long.

This clone was counted only a few times. J is TRBJ1-4 and V is TRBV14; 7 bases are a match to TRBD1. The CDR3 spans 16 residues. Looked up from germline, CDR1 is SGHDN and CDR2 is FVKESK. Unmatched junction bases numbered 11, after V lost 2 bases and J lost 8 bases. This CDR3 is CASSQLGQAPREKLFF. The DNA for the CDR3 is TGTGCCAGCAGCCAACTCGGACAGGCCCCTCGAGAAAAACTGTTTTTT.

The chain carries TRBV2 and TRBJ1-2; D is undetermined. The germline V gene encodes CDR1 SNHLY and CDR2 FYNNEI. Trimming removed 4 bases at V and 3 bases at J, with 3 bases between. This CDR3 region has 11 residues. The CDR3 DNA follows: TGTGCCAGCAGTGTCGACTATGGCTACACCTTC. Amino acids: CASSVDYGYTF.

V and J are TRBV29-1 and TRBJ1-2; D unresolved. Trimming cost V 7 bases and J 2 bases, with 23 bases left between them. The CDR3 extends over 16 amino acids. Germline V gene lookup returns CDR1 SQVTM and CDR2 ANQGSEA. CDR3 loop: CSAFGRTWRENYGYTF. The CDR3 bases are TGCAGCGCCTTTGGAAGAACTTGGAGGGAGAACTATGGCTACACCTTC. The full variable domain, in which reference TRBV29-1 and TRBJ1-2 provide the parts outside the CDR3, is SAVISQKPSRDICQRGTSLTIQCQVDSQVTMMFWYRQQPGQSLTLIATANQGSEATYESGFVIDKFPISRPNLTFSTLTVSNMSPEDSSIYLCSAFGRTWRENYGYTFGSGTRLTVV.

The chain carries TRBV6-6 and TRBJ2-2, with 9 positions matching TRBD1. This CDR3 has 16 amino acids. J gave up 1 base and V 6 bases, and 6 bases lay outside the gene matches. Germline-derived CDR1 and CDR2 are MNHNY and SVGAGI (reference sequence). DNA for the CDR3: TGTGCCAGCAGGTCCGGGACAGGGCAGAACACCGGGGAGCTGTTTTTT. Translation gives CASRSGTGQNTGELFF.

This chain links TRBV2 with TRBJ1-5; perhaps TRBD1 as D (5 bases). CDR1 SNHLY and CDR2 FYNNEI come from the germline V gene. V was cut by 7 bases and J by 2 bases, with 9 bases left in between. The CDR3 loop spans 13 amino acids. In DNA, the CDR3 is TGTGCCAGCATCAGGGATCGCAATCAGCCCCAGCATTTT. Protein product: CASIRDRNQPQHF.